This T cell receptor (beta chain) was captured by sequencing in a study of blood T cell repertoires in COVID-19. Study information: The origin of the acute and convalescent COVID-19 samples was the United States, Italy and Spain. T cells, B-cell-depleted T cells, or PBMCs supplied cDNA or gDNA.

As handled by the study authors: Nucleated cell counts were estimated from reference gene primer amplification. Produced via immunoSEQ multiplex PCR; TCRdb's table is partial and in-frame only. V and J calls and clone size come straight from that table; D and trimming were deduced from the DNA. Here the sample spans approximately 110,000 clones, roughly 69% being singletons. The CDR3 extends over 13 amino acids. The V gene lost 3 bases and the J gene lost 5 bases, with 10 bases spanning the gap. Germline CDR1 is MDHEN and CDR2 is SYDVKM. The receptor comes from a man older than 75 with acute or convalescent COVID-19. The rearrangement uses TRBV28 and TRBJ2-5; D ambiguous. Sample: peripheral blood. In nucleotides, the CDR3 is TGTGCCAGCAGTTTGTATGGTGCGGAGACCCAGTACTTC. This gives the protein CASSLYGAETQYF. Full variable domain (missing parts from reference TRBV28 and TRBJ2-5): DVKVTQSSRYLVKRTGEKVFLECVQDMDHENMFWYRQDPGLGLRLIYFSYDVKMKEKGDIPEGYSVSREKKERFSLILESASTNQTSMYLCASSLYGAETQYFGPGTRLLVL.